This TCR beta chain comes out of a study of T cells in Graves' hyperthyroidism and ophthalmopathy. Germline V lookup: CDR1 SGHTA, CDR2 FQGNSA. Trimming stripped 1 base from V and 4 bases from J, with 10 bases between. The CDR3 covers 14 residues. Many counts were recorded for this clonotype. TCR beta CDR3 region amplification was performed from RNA transcripts. Primed by the HTBI set, a first-round RT-PCR was run on the TCR CDR3. TCRdb used MiXCR to reprocess the multiplex PCR reads, holding one entry per CDR3 protein. The table lists roughly 500,000 distinct CDR3 sequences, 14% of them singletons. The chain carries TRBV7-2 and TRBJ2-5; tentative D call: TRBD1 (5 bases). This sequence was found in a young woman with Graves' hyperthyroidism that later progressed to Graves' ophthalmopathy. Sequenced sample: blood. The CDR3 coding sequence is TGTGCCAGCAGCTTAGACAGCAGGGTAGAGACCCAGTACTTC. It specifies CASSLDSRVETQYF.